These 14 T cell receptor beta chains were sequenced from one sample in a study of blood T cell repertoires in COVID-19. Clones were read by immunoSEQ multiplex PCR, and TCRdb kept only the in-frame ones, dropping some. Of around 160,000 clones in the sample, more than 75% are singletons; the top ten hold around 1.3%. The sequencing sample was made of PBMCs or T cells enriched from blood (not recorded which). The receptors come from a woman younger than 45 with acute COVID-19.

Only a few counts were recorded for this clone. The chain carries TRBV3-1 (or the pseudogene TRBV3-2) and TRBJ2-1, with D tentatively TRBD2 (7 bases). Trimming removed 7 bases at V and 6 bases at J, with 13 bases between. Germline loops: CDR1 LGHDT, CDR2 YNNKEL (reference sequence). The length of the CDR3 is 13 residues. CDR3 nucleotides: TGTGCCAGCACCCCGGGGGGCGTCAATGAGCAGTTCTTC. Translated: CASTPGGVNEQFF.

V gene TRBV2 combines with J gene TRBJ2-7, with 11 bases identical to TRBD1. V dropped 7 bases and J dropped 3; count of bases not matched to a gene: 2. The germline V gene encodes CDR1 SNHLY and CDR2 FYNNEI. The CDR3 length is 13 residues. CDR3: CASTGTGGYEQYF. The CDR3 DNA sequence: TGTGCCAGCACCGGGACAGGGGGCTACGAGCAGTACTTC.

The gene calls are TRBV11-2 and TRBJ1-2, with 7 bases identical to TRBD1. The CDR3 length is 16 residues. V was pared by 0 bases and J by 4 bases, with 8 bases of the junction left unmatched. Germline CDR1 is SGHAT and CDR2 is FQNNGV. CDR3 residues: CASSLDLRGLGYGYTF. Here the CDR3 DNA reads TGTGCCAGCAGCTTAGATTTGAGGGGGCTGGGCTATGGCTACACCTTC.

The chain carries TRBV5-4 and TRBJ1-2; no clear D. V lost 7 bases to trimming and J lost 2 bases, with 6 bases between them. The germline V gene has CDR1 SGHNT and CDR2 YYREEE (reference sequence). The CDR3 totals 11 residues. The CDR3 DNA reads TGTGCCAGCGGCCCAAACTATGGCTACACCTTC. This translates into CASGPNYGYTF.

V and J are TRBV5-4 and TRBJ1-2; 7 bases match TRBD1. Germline V gene lookup returns CDR1 SGHNT and CDR2 YYREEE (reference sequence). V dropped 4 bases and J dropped 2; count of bases not matched to a gene: 2. The CDR3 extends over 13 amino acids. CDR3 coding DNA: TGTGCCAGCAGCGTGGACAGGAACTATGGCTACACCTTC. Its translation: CASSVDRNYGYTF. Full variable domain (rest looked up from reference TRBV5-4 and TRBJ1-2): ETGVTQSPTHLIKTRGQQVTLRCSSQSGHNTVSWYQQALGQGPQFIFQYYREEENGRGNFPPRFSGLQFPNYSSELNVNALELDDSALYLCASSVDRNYGYTFGSGTRLTVV.

V and J are TRBV9 and TRBJ1-2; the D gene is possibly TRBD1 (6 bases). V lost 3 bases and J 6 bases, leaving 9 bases between the germline ends. Germline V lookup: CDR1 SGDLS, CDR2 YYNGEE. The CDR3 is 12 amino acids. The CDR3 region has the DNA TGTGCCAGCAGCGAACAGGGAGATGGCTACACCTTC. Its translation: CASSEQGDGYTF.

The chain employs TRBV18 and TRBJ1-4; weak D call: TRBD1 (6 bases). V lost 0 bases, J lost 6 bases, and 11 bases lay in between. This CDR3 comprises 15 residues. Germline loops: CDR1 KGHSH, CDR2 LQKENI. The CDR3 nucleotides read TGTGCCAGCTCACCACCGACGGCAGGGGATGAAAAACTGTTTTTT. Its translation is CASSPPTAGDEKLFF. Full variable domain (remainder filled in from reference TRBV18 and TRBJ1-4): NAGVMQNPRHLVRRRGQEARLRCSPMKGHSHVYWYRQLPEEGLKFMVYLQKENIIDESGMPKERFSAEFPKEGPSILRIQQVVRGDSAAYFCASSPPTAGDEKLFFGSGTQLSVL.

The V gene is TRBV5-4, the J gene TRBJ2-1; TRBD2 matches at 7 bases. The CDR3 has 15 residues. The germline gives CDR1 SGHNT, CDR2 YYREEE (reference sequence). With V trimmed by 2 bases and J by 7 bases, 9 bases remained unmatched. The CDR3 is CASSLGREAFNEQFF. The CDR3 coding sequence is TGTGCCAGCAGCTTAGGACGGGAGGCTTTTAATGAGCAGTTCTTC.

V and J are TRBV19 and TRBJ1-1; 11 nucleotides align to TRBD1. The germline CDR1 and CDR2 sequences are LNHDA and SQIVND (reference sequence). The CDR3 has 13 residues. With 6 bases clipped from V and 6 bases from J, the junction kept 3 bases outside the gene matches. CDR3 sequence: CASRGQGGAEAFF. The CDR3 bases are TGTGCCAGTAGGGGACAGGGGGGCGCTGAAGCTTTCTTT.

The chain uses TRBV6-5 and TRBJ2-7, with D hard to call. Trimming removed 5 bases at V and 6 bases at J, with 8 bases between. The CDR3 consists of 11 residues. CDR1 and CDR2 from the germline V gene are MNHEY and SVGAGI. The CDR3 DNA follows: TGTGCCAGCAGTCAAAATAGCGAGCAGTACTTC. It specifies CASSQNSEQYF.

The J gene is TRBJ1-5, the V gene TRBV10-3; the D is unclear. The germline CDR1 and CDR2 sequences are ENHRY and SYGVKD. Trimming took 7 bases from V and 0 from J, leaving 7 bases between them. CDR3 length: 13 amino acids. DNA for the CDR3: TGTGCCATCACTCCAGGTAGCAATCAGCCCCAGCATTTT. Protein: CAITPGSNQPQHF.

This clone was seen a few times. The same CDR3 is also encoded by other DNA sequences in this sample. CDR3 sequence (DNA): TGTGCCAGCAGCCCAAGGACAGGGAACACTGAAGCTTTCTTT. Translating gives CASSPRTGNTEAFF. The genes are TRBV7-9 and TRBJ1-1, with 7 bases that match TRBD1. The CDR3 extends over 14 amino acids. J was trimmed by 1 base and V by 5 bases; bases with no gene match: 4. Germline-derived CDR1 and CDR2 are SEHNR and FQNEAQ (reference sequence).

The chain recombines TRBV23-1 with TRBJ1-3; 7 bases are a match to TRBD1. TRBV23-1 is annotated as an ORF whose role is uncertain. This CDR3 comprises 18 residues. J was trimmed by 0 bases and V by 0 bases; bases with no gene match: 8. CDR3 protein: CASSQSIGGGFSGNTIYF. CDR3 nucleotides: TGCGCCAGCAGTCAATCAATAGGGGGCGGCTTCTCTGGAAACACCATATATTTT.

The chain links TRBV28 to TRBJ1-1; no clear D gene. This CDR3 region has 12 residues. V lost 3 bases and J lost 7, with 9 bases in between. The germline V gene encodes CDR1 MDHEN and CDR2 SYDVKM. The CDR3 region is CASSFSEGEAFF. The CDR3 coding sequence is TGTGCCAGCAGTTTTTCTGAGGGTGAAGCTTTCTTT.